Shown below are 29 T cell receptor beta chains from a single sample sequenced in a study of blood T cell repertoires in COVID-19 (TCRdb year 2020). The library was obtained by the immunoSEQ multiplex PCR assay. TCRdb limited this immuneACCESS table to in-frame rearrangements with V and J called. A share of clones is missing; checked studies link under half to unresolved V genes, and the rest is unexplained. Recorded for this sample are approximately 140,000 clones; roughly 90% of them occurred a single time. The ten largest clonotypes hold 18% of the sample. Sequenced: peripheral blood. The receptors come from a man aged 50 to 60 with active or convalescent COVID-19.

The chain carries TRBV7-2 and TRBJ2-7; 8 bases map to TRBD2. The junction had 15 bases not matched to a gene; V was cut back by 5 bases and J by 6 bases. The germline V gene encodes CDR1 SGHTA and CDR2 FQGNSA. The CDR3 covers 16 residues. DNA of the CDR3: TGTGCCAGCAGCCCTAACGGGAAAGCGGGAGTAGGCGAGCAGTACTTC. Its translation: CASSPNGKAGVGEQYF.

The V gene is TRBV5-1, the J gene TRBJ2-1; tentatively, D is TRBD2 (5 bases). The ends were cut back, 3 bases at V and 8 bases at J, with 12 bases in the middle. Germline values: CDR1 SGHRS, CDR2 YFSETQ. CDR3 size: 13 residues. Here the CDR3 reads CASSSEVGDEQFF. DNA of the CDR3: TGCGCCAGCAGCTCGGAGGTAGGTGATGAGCAGTTCTTC.

V is TRBV3-1 (or the pseudogene TRBV3-2) and J is TRBJ2-7, with D perhaps matching TRBD1 (7 bases). V was cut by 6 bases and J by 4 bases, with 31 bases left in between. The length of the CDR3 is 19 residues. Germline V gives CDR1 LGHDT, CDR2 YNNKEL (reference sequence). The CDR3 DNA sequence: TGTGCCAGCAGGGGACTCGGGACAGCCCCCAACTTGAGGTTTTACGAGCAGTACTTC. This sequence encodes CASRGLGTAPNLRFYEQYF.

The chain combines TRBV18 with TRBJ1-1; 8 bases align to TRBD1. CDR1 KGHSH and CDR2 LQKENI come from the germline V gene. V lost 5 bases and J lost 3; bases outside the gene matches: 11. The CDR3 has 16 residues. CDR3 nucleotide sequence: TGTGCCAGCTCATACAGACAGGGGCGTATAGACACTGAAGCTTTCTTT. Encoded protein: CASSYRQGRIDTEAFF.

This rearrangement joins TRBV6-5 to TRBJ1-3; D gene uncertain. The CDR3 has 12 residues. CDR1 and CDR2 (germline): MNHEY, SVGAGI. Deletions cut 8 bases from V and 7 bases from J, with 12 bases between. The CDR3 reads CASADRRNTIYF. The CDR3 DNA reads as TGTGCCAGCGCCGACCGGCGGAACACCATATATTTT.

The chain has TRBV6-5 and TRBJ2-2, with a weak D call TRBD2 (6 bases). CDR3 length: 15 residues. Per the germline V gene, CDR1 is MNHEY and CDR2 is SVGAGI. V was shortened by 5 bases and J by 0 bases, with 10 bases between the two germline ends. The CDR3, as DNA: TGTGCCAGCAGTCGCGGGGTCGCGAACACCGGGGAGCTGTTTTTT. Amino acid sequence: CASSRGVANTGELFF.

The chain combines TRBV6-5 with TRBJ2-7, with D possibly TRBD1 on 5 matching bases. From germline, CDR1 is MNHEY and CDR2 SVGAGI. V was cut by 6 bases and J by 9 bases, with 12 bases left in between. This CDR3 has 11 residues. CDR3 sequence: CASRTAFGQYF. For the CDR3, the DNA is TGTGCCAGCAGGACAGCTTTCGGGCAGTACTTC.

This chain connects TRBV7-9 to TRBJ2-6, with 11 bases lining up with TRBD1. In germline, CDR1 is SEHNR, CDR2 FQNEAQ (reference sequence). The ends lost 5 bases at V and 1 base at J; junction bases unmatched: 4. The CDR3 is made up of 17 amino acids. The CDR3 reads CASSRTGGLSGANVLTF. In DNA, the CDR3 is TGTGCCAGCAGCAGGACAGGGGGCTTATCTGGGGCCAACGTCCTGACTTTC. Combining the CDR3 with reference TRBV7-9 and TRBJ2-6 gives the whole variable domain DTGVSQNPRHKITKRGQNVTFRCDPISEHNRLYWYRQTLGQGPEFLTYFQNEAQLEKSRLLSDRFSAERPKGSFSTLEIQRTEQGDSAMYLCASSRTGGLSGANVLTFGAGSRLTVL.

The chain links TRBV30 to TRBJ1-2, with 8 bases aligning to TRBD1. The CDR3 sequence is 13 residues long. Germline V lookup: CDR1 GTSNPN, CDR2 SVGIG (reference sequence). With V trimmed by 5 bases and J by 7 bases, 9 bases remained unmatched. The CDR3 DNA follows: TGTGCCTGGGGTCCTGACAGGGGCGCTGGCTACACCTTC. This translates into CAWGPDRGAGYTF.

The rearrangement links TRBV6-1 to TRBJ1-5; D call uncertain. CDR3 size: 15 residues. Germline values: CDR1 MNHNS, CDR2 SASEGT. The V gene lost 2 bases and the J gene lost 0 bases, with 8 bases spanning the gap. DNA for the CDR3: TGTGCCAGCAGTGAATCTTGGAGTAGCAATCAGCCCCAGCATTTT. Its protein product is CASSESWSSNQPQHF.

The CDR3 region has the DNA TGTGCCAGCAGTTTAGCCGGGGGGGGAGCTTACGAGCAGTACTTC. Protein sequence: CASSLAGGGAYEQYF. The chain is built from TRBV27 and TRBJ2-7; 8 bases align to TRBD2. The V segment lost 2 bases and the J segment 4 bases; nucleotides outside the gene matches: 7. Looked up from germline, CDR1 is MNHEY and CDR2 is SMNVEV (reference sequence). The CDR3 extends over 15 amino acids.

The sample holds a few counts of this clone. The V and J genes are TRBV3-1 (or the pseudogene TRBV3-2) and TRBJ1-3, with a weak D call TRBD1 (6 bases). The length of the CDR3 is 17 residues. Trimming removed 1 base from V and 4 bases from J, with 17 bases in between. CDR1 and CDR2 (germline): LGHDT, YNNKEL (reference sequence). The CDR3 region is CASSQGGPGDPGNTIYF. CDR3 coding DNA: TGTGCCAGCAGCCAAGGGGGCCCAGGGGATCCCGGAAACACCATATATTTT.

This clone occurred many times. The rearrangement uses TRBV6-5 and TRBJ1-6; 7 nucleotides line up with TRBD1. This CDR3 contains 14 residues. Germline V gene data show CDR1 as MNHEY and CDR2 as SVGAGI. With 6 bases clipped from V and 4 bases from J, the junction kept 3 bases outside the gene matches. In DNA, the CDR3 is TGTGCCAGCAGCACGACAGGGTATAATTCACCCCTCCACTTT. It translates to CASSTTGYNSPLHF.

This chain's CDR3 is CASSLEDRVHEKLFF. CDR3 bases: TGCGCCAGCAGCTTGGAGGACAGGGTTCATGAAAAACTGTTTTTT. The chain uses TRBV5-1 and TRBJ1-4, with TRBD1 matching over 8 bases. The CDR3 is made up of 15 amino acids. V was clipped by 0 bases and J by 6 bases; unmatched bases: 4. The V gene's germline CDR1 is SGHRS and CDR2 YFSETQ.

This chain joins TRBV4-1 and TRBJ1-1; possibly TRBD1 for D (6 bases). The CDR3 consists of 13 residues. The germline V gene has CDR1 MGHRA and CDR2 YSYEKL. Trimming removed 0 bases at V and 5 bases at J, with 7 bases between. The CDR3 nucleotides read TGCGCCAGCAGCCAAGAGAGGGGGACTGAAGCTTTCTTT. This encodes CASSQERGTEAFF.

This clone is a singleton in its sample. The chain joins TRBV12-5 to TRBJ1-1; D possibly corresponds to TRBD1 (5 bases). CDR1 and CDR2 (germline): LGHNT, FRNRAP. The ends were cut back, 1 base at V and 1 base at J, with 10 bases in the middle. This CDR3 is built from 15 residues. This chain's CDR3 is CASGLALTGNTEAFF. DNA for the CDR3: TGTGCTAGTGGTTTGGCCTTAACAGGGAACACTGAAGCTTTCTTT.

The gene calls are TRBV7-2 and TRBJ2-3; 7 nucleotides line up with TRBD2. The CDR3 spans 16 residues. The V and J ends lost 1 base and 0 bases, in that order; junction bases with no gene match: 4. Germline CDR1 SGHTA, CDR2 FQGNSA. The CDR3 region is CASSLGGGTSTDTQYF. DNA of the CDR3: TGTGCCAGCAGCTTAGGGGGGGGAACCAGCACAGATACGCAGTATTTT.

The chain employs TRBV27 and TRBJ2-3, with a tentative D call TRBD1 (6 bases). Germline CDR1 reads MNHEY; CDR2 reads SMNVEV (reference sequence). V was clipped by 4 bases and J by 4 bases, with 18 bases between them. The CDR3 is made up of 16 amino acids. The CDR3 reads CASSSSDPRQADTQYF. The DNA of the CDR3 is TGTGCCAGCAGTTCCTCCGACCCCCGACAGGCAGATACGCAGTATTTT.

The chain joins TRBV29-1 to TRBJ2-5, with TRBD1 as a possible D gene (5 bases). The length of the CDR3 is 12 residues. The germline V gene has CDR1 SQVTM and CDR2 ANQGSEA. Deletions cut 4 bases from V and 2 bases from J, with 8 bases between. CDR3 in DNA: TGCAGCGTTGCCCAGGGACAAGAGACCCAGTACTTC. It encodes CSVAQGQETQYF.

The V and J genes are TRBV6-6 and TRBJ1-5; D possibly corresponds to TRBD1 (5 bases). CDR1 MNHNY and CDR2 SVGAGI come from the germline V gene (reference sequence). This CDR3 is built from 14 residues. V lost 2 bases to trimming and J lost 2 bases, with 7 bases between them. The CDR3 coding sequence is TGTGCCAGCAGTTACAGGGGCGGCAATCAGCCCCAGCATTTT. This encodes CASSYRGGNQPQHF.

This sequence joins TRBV10-1 and TRBJ2-3; 10 bases map to TRBD1. The CDR3 runs 15 residues. Germline CDR1 and CDR2: WNHNN and SYGVQD (reference sequence). The trim removed 5 bases at V and 5 bases at J, leaving 7 bases unmatched. The chain's CDR3 is CASSPPGQGIDTQYF. CDR3 nucleotide sequence: TGCGCCAGCAGTCCCCCGGGACAGGGGATAGATACGCAGTATTTT.

The V and J genes are TRBV4-1 and TRBJ2-1, with TRBD2 matching over 8 bases. This CDR3 is 16 amino acids long. CDR1 is MGHRA, CDR2 YSYEKL, per germline. After removal of 4 bases from V and 8 bases from J, the junction contained 13 bases not matched to a gene. The CDR3 bases are TGCGCCAGCAGCCCAGATCTTAGCGGGAATTTTGATGAGCAGTTCTTC. It encodes CASSPDLSGNFDEQFF.

The chain links TRBV4-3 to TRBJ2-2; the match to TRBD2 covers 11 bases. Germline V gene lookup returns CDR1 LGHNA and CDR2 YSLEER. The CDR3 has 18 amino acids. V shed 1 base and J 5 bases; nucleotides not matched to a gene: 9. CDR3 sequence (DNA): TGCGCCAGCAGCCAAGGTTCCTTAGCGGGGGGGCCAACCGGGGAGCTGTTTTTT. This gives the protein CASSQGSLAGGPTGELFF.

This chain connects TRBV29-1 to TRBJ2-1; 8 nucleotides align to TRBD2. This CDR3 contains 12 residues. V dropped 7 bases and J dropped 5; count of bases not matched to a gene: 4. Per the germline V gene, CDR1 is SQVTM and CDR2 is ANQGSEA. CDR3 in DNA: TGCAGCGCAGGGCGGGGGGACAATGAGCAGTTCTTC. Amino acids: CSAGRGDNEQFF.

The chain is built from TRBV2 and TRBJ2-3; 7 nucleotides align to TRBD1. CDR1 is SNHLY, CDR2 FYNNEI, per germline. The CDR3 is made up of 15 amino acids. V trimming: 5 bases; J trimming: 2 bases; junction bases outside the gene matches: 7. In DNA form, the CDR3 reads TGTGCCAGCAGTCCGACAGGGACCTACACAGATACGCAGTATTTT. Protein: CASSPTGTYTDTQYF.

The CDR3 nucleotides read TGTGCTAGTGGAAACGACAGGAACGAGCAGTACTTC. It yields the protein CASGNDRNEQYF. The chain couples TRBV12-5 to TRBJ2-7; D might be TRBD1 (6 bases). Per germline, CDR1 LGHNT and CDR2 FRNRAP. The CDR3 covers 12 residues. Trimming left V 6 bases short and J 5 bases short, with 11 bases between. The full variable domain, in which reference TRBV12-5 and TRBJ2-7 provide the parts outside the CDR3, is DARVTQTPRHKVTEMGQEVTMRCQPILGHNTVFWYRQTMMQGLELLAYFRNRAPLDDSGMPKDRFSAEMPDATLATLKIQPSEPRDSAVYFCASGNDRNEQYFGPGTRLTVT.

This clone was counted only a few times. The CDR3 region has the DNA TGTGCCAGCAGCTTTGGGGACAGGCGCCAAGAGACCCAGTACTTC. Protein: CASSFGDRRQETQYF. The chain employs TRBV5-6 and TRBJ2-5; TRBD1 matches 8 bases. The CDR3 has 15 amino acids. CDR1 SGHDT and CDR2 YYEEEE come from the germline V gene. V gave up 2 bases and J gave up 1 base; unmatched junction bases: 4.

The chain couples TRBV11-2 to TRBJ2-6; the D is unclear. The CDR3 is made up of 17 amino acids. V lost 8 bases to trimming and J lost 0 bases, with 17 bases between them. The V gene's germline CDR1 is SGHAT and CDR2 FQNNGV. The CDR3 DNA is TGTGCCAGCTCTTTTCGGCGGCAGAGCTCTGGGGCCAACGTCCTGACTTTC. Translated, it gives CASSFRRQSSGANVLTF.

The V gene is TRBV19, the J gene TRBJ2-7; the match to TRBD2 covers 12 bases. The CDR3 has 15 amino acids. CDR1 and CDR2 from the germline V gene are LNHDA and SQIVND (reference sequence). V trimming: 6 bases; J trimming: 2 bases; junction bases outside the gene matches: 5. The DNA of the CDR3 is TGTGCCAGTAGCCAACGACTAGCGGGAGCCTACGAGCAGTACTTC. Translated: CASSQRLAGAYEQYF.